Below are 22 T cell receptor beta chains sequenced from a single sample in a study of blood T cell repertoires in COVID-19. Method: immunoSEQ multiplex PCR; TCRdb's copy keeps in-frame clones and lacks some. In the table there are 70,000 to 95,000 clones, around 90% of which are singletons. Sequencing was carried out using peripheral blood. The receptors originated from a woman between 65 and 79 years old with acute or convalescent COVID-19.

This chain uses TRBV6-5 with TRBJ2-3; TRBD2 is a possible D gene (6 bases). The CDR3 sequence is 16 residues long. The V and J ends lost 4 bases and 2 bases respectively, with 16 bases between them. CDR1 MNHEY and CDR2 SVGAGI come from the germline V gene. This chain's CDR3 is CASSLGASDYTDTQYF. CDR3 in DNA: TGTGCCAGCAGTTTGGGTGCTAGCGATTACACAGATACGCAGTATTTT.

The chain combines TRBV5-6 with TRBJ2-3; D is possibly TRBD2 (6 bases). CDR3 size: 16 residues. The V end lost 4 bases, the J end lost 3 bases, and 18 bases lay between the germline ends. CDR1 SGHDT and CDR2 YYEEEE come from the germline V gene. The CDR3 DNA follows: TGTGCCAGCAGCAAACCCTTGGCGGGGAAGACAGATACGCAGTATTTT. Protein sequence: CASSKPLAGKTDTQYF.

The chain couples TRBV18 to TRBJ2-1; D possibly corresponds to TRBD1 (5 bases). Germline CDR1 reads KGHSH; CDR2 reads LQKENI. CDR3 length: 17 residues. Trimming pared 2 bases from V and 7 bases from J, leaving 21 bases between. The CDR3 DNA reads TGTGCCAGCTCACCATCGGTAACAGGTGGGCTTGGGAATGAGCAGTTCTTC. The encoded protein is CASSPSVTGGLGNEQFF.

The chain joins TRBV6-5 to TRBJ2-5, with D possibly TRBD2 on 5 matching bases. With 8 bases removed from V and 5 bases from J, the gap between germline ends came to 18 bases. The germline gives CDR1 MNHEY, CDR2 SVGAGI. This CDR3 is built from 14 residues. CDR3 sequence (DNA): TGTGCCAGCGGGATTACGGCGGGCGGGGAGACCCAGTACTTC. This encodes CASGITAGGETQYF.

The rearrangement uses TRBV11-2 and TRBJ2-3; 8 bases fit TRBD2. Germline CDR1 and CDR2: SGHAT and FQNNGV. The CDR3 totals 16 residues. Trimming cost V 1 base and J 4 bases; bases outside gene matches: 7. The chain's CDR3 is CASSLGYGGGADTQYF. CDR3 DNA sequence: TGTGCCAGCAGCTTAGGGTACGGGGGGGGTGCAGATACGCAGTATTTT.

The chain carries TRBV19 and TRBJ1-2; D is undetermined. This CDR3 contains 13 residues. V shed 5 bases and J shed 5 bases, with 12 bases lying between them. Germline V CDR1 and CDR2: LNHDA, SQIVND (reference sequence). This chain's CDR3 is CASSPREVYGYTF. The CDR3 coding sequence is TGTGCCAGTAGTCCCCGCGAGGTATATGGCTACACCTTC.

The CDR3 DNA reads as TGTGCCAGCAGCTTATTACAGGACAATTCACCCCTCCACTTT. It encodes CASSLLQDNSPLHF. The V and J genes are TRBV7-9 and TRBJ1-6; D might be TRBD1 (5 bases). From germline, CDR1 is SEHNR and CDR2 FQNEAQ (reference sequence). Trimming shortened V by 2 bases and J by 7 bases, and 9 bases separated the two germline ends. The CDR3 covers 14 residues.

The V call is TRBV4-1, the J call TRBJ1-2, with 9 bases matching TRBD1. Germline V gene lookup returns CDR1 MGHRA and CDR2 YSYEKL. V gave up 1 base and J gave up 4 bases; unmatched junction bases: 7. CDR3 length: 16 amino acids. This chain's CDR3 is CASSQAGTGQTYGYTF. Here the CDR3 DNA reads TGCGCCAGCAGCCAAGCCGGGACAGGGCAAACCTATGGCTACACCTTC.

The chain has TRBV12-3 or TRBV12-4 and TRBJ1-5; 7 bases map to TRBD1. CDR3 length: 13 amino acids. V lost 7 bases, J lost 4 bases, and 4 bases stayed unmatched. This CDR3 is CASTGTANQPQHF. Here the CDR3 DNA reads TGTGCCAGCACTGGGACAGCAAATCAGCCCCAGCATTTT.

V is TRBV29-1 and J is TRBJ1-1, with a tentative D call TRBD1 (5 bases). The CDR3 loop spans 13 amino acids. The V and J ends lost 1 base and 6 bases respectively, with 12 bases between them. Germline CDR1 reads SQVTM; CDR2 reads ANQGSEA. This chain's CDR3 is CSVEVQGGAEAFF. The CDR3 DNA is TGCAGCGTTGAAGTGCAGGGTGGCGCTGAAGCTTTCTTT.

CDR3 coding DNA: TGTGCCAGCAGTTTATTCCCGCTAGGGGCTGGCACAGATACGCAGTATTTT. It is translated as CASSLFPLGAGTDTQYF. The rearrangement uses TRBV27 and TRBJ2-3; weak D call: TRBD1 (5 bases). The CDR3 contains 17 residues. Germline CDR1 MNHEY, CDR2 SMNVEV (reference sequence). V lost 1 base to trimming and J lost 1 base, with 15 bases between them.

This clone was seen once. The gene calls are TRBV4-1 and TRBJ1-5; the D is unclear. The germline V and J ends were trimmed by 0 bases and 0 bases, with 12 bases remaining between them. Per the germline V gene, CDR1 is MGHRA and CDR2 is YSYEKL. The CDR3 length is 17 residues. The CDR3 DNA follows: TGCGCCAGCAGCCAAGACCTTAGGAGATATAGCAATCAGCCCCAGCATTTT. Translated: CASSQDLRRYSNQPQHF.

This clone was seen only once. As DNA, the CDR3 is TGTGCCAGCAGCTTAAAGTGGGGCGACAATGAGCAGTTCTTC. This codes for CASSLKWGDNEQFF. The V and J genes are TRBV11-2 and TRBJ2-1, with a possible D match to TRBD1 (5 bases). The V gene lost 2 bases and the J gene lost 5 bases, with 10 bases spanning the gap. The CDR3 covers 14 residues. Germline-derived CDR1 and CDR2 are SGHAT and FQNNGV. Supplemented by reference TRBV11-2 and TRBJ2-1, the full variable domain reads EAGVAQSPRYKIIEKRQSVAFWCNPISGHATLYWYQQILGQGPKLLIQFQNNGVVDDSQLPKDRFSAERLKGVDSTLKIQPAKLEDSAVYLCASSLKWGDNEQFFGPGTRLTVL.

The chain is built from TRBV2 and TRBJ2-1, with 11 positions matching TRBD2. The CDR3 is 17 residues long. After removal of 5 bases from V and 9 bases from J, the junction contained 15 bases not matched to a gene. CDR1 is SNHLY, CDR2 FYNNEI, per germline. In DNA form, the CDR3 reads TGTGCCAGCAGTCCGCGCTCACTACTAGCGGGAGTCCCTGAGCAGTTCTTC. Protein sequence: CASSPRSLLAGVPEQFF.

This chain connects TRBV6-5 to TRBJ2-7, with a tentative D call TRBD2 (5 bases). CDR3 length: 12 amino acids. Trimming cost V 7 bases and J 3 bases, with 10 bases left between them. The germline V gene encodes CDR1 MNHEY and CDR2 SVGAGI. This CDR3 reads CASTLGSYEQYF. The CDR3 DNA reads TGTGCCAGCACCCTGGGGAGCTACGAGCAGTACTTC.

The CDR3 is CASSLAQLSRVEQFF. CDR3 DNA: TGTGCCAGCAGCTTGGCCCAACTAAGTCGGGTTGAGCAGTTCTTC. This chain links TRBV5-5 with TRBJ2-1; unclear D gene. The CDR3 totals 15 residues. Germline CDR1 and CDR2: SGHKS and YYEKEE (reference sequence). Between the trimmed V and J ends, which lost 0 bases and 9 bases, there was a span of 16 bases. Full variable domain (rest looked up from reference TRBV5-5 and TRBJ2-1): DAGVTQSPTHLIKTRGQQVTLRCSPISGHKSVSWYQQVLGQGPQFIFQYYEKEERGRGNFPDRFSARQFPNYSSELNVNALLLGDSALYLCASSLAQLSRVEQFFGPGTRLTVL.

The chain is built from TRBV29-1 and TRBJ2-1, with 7 positions matching TRBD2. Germline V CDR1 and CDR2: SQVTM, ANQGSEA. Trimming cost V 4 bases and J 6 bases; bases outside gene matches: 9. The CDR3 consists of 14 residues. This chain's CDR3 is CSVGAGDVGNEQFF. CDR3 sequence (DNA): TGCAGCGTTGGGGCGGGAGATGTGGGCAATGAGCAGTTCTTC.

For this clone: One end of the junction is discordant with germline, which a read error may explain. The chain carries TRBV19 and TRBJ2-7, with 12 bases matching TRBD2. Germline lookup yields CDR1 LNHDA and CDR2 SQIVND (reference sequence). This CDR3 spans 14 amino acids. As DNA, the CDR3 is TGTGCCAGTAGTATAGATCGGACTAGCGGGGCCATAAACTTC. Translating it yields CASSIDRTSGAINF.

The gene calls are TRBV19 and TRBJ2-2; TRBD1 agrees at 9 bases. This CDR3 has 12 amino acids. The ends lost 6 bases at V and 7 bases at J; junction bases unmatched: 0. The germline gives CDR1 LNHDA, CDR2 SQIVND (reference sequence). CDR3 coding DNA: TGTGCCAGTAGGGGACAGGGCGGGGAGCTGTTTTTT. It is translated as CASRGQGGELFF. Supplemented by reference TRBV19 and TRBJ2-2, the full variable domain reads DGGITQSPKYLFRKEGQNVTLSCEQNLNHDAMYWYRQDPGQGLRLIYYSQIVNDFQKGDIAEGYSVSREKKESFPLTVTSAQKNPTAFYLCASRGQGGELFFGEGSRLTVL.

The rearrangement uses TRBV5-1 and TRBJ2-7, with 8 bases identical to TRBD2. V was clipped by 1 base and J by 4 bases; unmatched bases: 4. Per the germline V gene, CDR1 is SGHRS and CDR2 is YFSETQ. The CDR3 totals 14 residues. CDR3 nucleotide sequence: TGCGCCAGCAGCTTGAGCGGGGGAGAATACGAGCAGTACTTC. Protein sequence: CASSLSGGEYEQYF.

The chain employs TRBV15 and TRBJ1-6, with D possibly TRBD1 on 5 matching bases. The CDR3 has 15 amino acids. V lost 4 bases and J 9 bases, leaving 16 bases between the germline ends. The germline gives CDR1 LNHNV, CDR2 YYDKDF (reference sequence). The DNA of the CDR3 is TGTGCCACCAGCATGTGGGAGGGGCGGGCTTCACCCCTCCACTTT. It yields the protein CATSMWEGRASPLHF. The full variable domain, in which reference TRBV15 and TRBJ1-6 provide the parts outside the CDR3, is DAMVIQNPRYQVTQFGKPVTLSCSQTLNHNVMYWYQQKSSQAPKLLFHYYDKDFNNEADTPDNFQSRRPNTSFCFLDIRSPGLGDTAMYLCATSMWEGRASPLHFGNGTRLTVT.

J is TRBJ1-1 and V is TRBV6-4, with 9 positions matching TRBD1. The trim removed 6 bases at V and 1 base at J, leaving 3 bases unmatched. Germline values: CDR1 MRHNA, CDR2 SNTAGT. This CDR3 is built from 14 residues. The CDR3 protein is CASRMTGGNTEAFF. The CDR3 nucleotides are TGTGCCAGCAGGATGACAGGGGGGAACACTGAAGCTTTCTTT.